These 10 T cell receptor beta chains share one sample of origin, sequenced in a study of T cells after yellow fever vaccination. A single record per CDR3 protein comes from TCRdb applying MiXCR to the 5' RACE reads. The sample carries roughly 400,000 distinct CDR3 sequences, 18% recorded once. This sample comprised PBMCs, obtained before the yellow fever booster vaccination. The source of these receptors is a young man who received the YFV17D yellow fever vaccine.

This clonotype was recorded at least ten times. The genes are TRBV5-6 and TRBJ2-3, with 8 bases matching TRBD1. The V gene end was trimmed by 4 bases and the J gene end by 6 bases; junction bases not matched to a gene: 10. CDR1 and CDR2 from the germline V gene are SGHDT and YYEEEE. This CDR3 is built from 15 residues. As DNA, the CDR3 is TGTGCCAGCAGCCCAAAGGACAGGGTGCAGGATACGCAGTATTTT. Translation gives CASSPKDRVQDTQYF.

This clonotype was picked up one time. The CDR3 carries no conserved terminal phenylalanine or tryptophan, so it likely arises from a read error. Because the CDR3's place on the DNA is in doubt, the DNA is left out and the CDR3 is given as listed by TCRdb. The chain recombines TRBV11-2 with TRBJ1-2. The germline V gene has CDR1 SGHAT and CDR2 FQNNGV. Counting both end residues, the CDR3 totals 13 amino acids. CDR3 loop: CASSLDAVVPALL.

This clonotype came up a few times. The rearrangement links TRBV20-1 to TRBJ1-2, with 7 bases lining up with TRBD1. Unmatched junction bases numbered 3, after V lost 3 bases and J lost 8 bases. Germline V gives CDR1 DFQATT, CDR2 SNEGSKA (reference sequence). The CDR3 length is 11 residues. For the CDR3, the DNA is TGCAGTGCTAGCAGGGGGGACGGCTACACCTTC. As protein: CSASRGDGYTF.

This clonotype was counted a few times. This chain uses TRBV4-3 with TRBJ2-7; no reliable D call. Trimming shortened V by 4 bases and J by 1 base, and 8 bases separated the two germline ends. Germline CDR1 LGHNA, CDR2 YSLEER. The CDR3 totals 13 residues. The CDR3 loop is CASSPAESYEQYF. As DNA, the CDR3 is TGCGCCAGCAGCCCGGCGGAGTCCTACGAGCAGTACTTC.

This clonotype was seen a few times. The chain joins TRBV7-2 to TRBJ2-6; unclear D gene. The ends were cut back, 1 base at V and 0 bases at J, with 7 bases in the middle. The CDR3 length is 16 residues. The germline V gene encodes CDR1 SGHTA and CDR2 FQGNSA. In DNA, the CDR3 is TGTGCCAGCAGCTTAGTTCGGAGCTCTGGGGCCAACGTCCTGACTTTC. This codes for CASSLVRSSGANVLTF.

This clonotype was recorded a few times. The V gene is TRBV18, the J gene TRBJ2-5, with TRBD1 matching 8 bases. V lost 3 bases, J lost 0 bases, and 3 bases stayed unmatched. The CDR3 runs 15 residues. CDR1 is KGHSH, CDR2 LQKENI, per germline. CDR3 nucleotide sequence: TGTGCCAGCTCACCTAGGACAGGGAACCAAGAGACCCAGTACTTC. Translated, it gives CASSPRTGNQETQYF.

The chain carries TRBV5-1 and TRBJ1-1; no definite D call. This CDR3 spans 15 amino acids. The germline CDR1 and CDR2 sequences are SGHRS and YFSETQ. The V gene lost 4 bases and the J gene lost 1 base, with 14 bases spanning the gap. Here the CDR3 reads CASSEGTASNTEAFF. In DNA, the CDR3 is TGCGCCAGCAGCGAAGGAACAGCTTCGAACACTGAAGCTTTCTTT.

This clonotype has more than one count but fewer than ten. The rearrangement links TRBV5-6 to TRBJ1-4; D gene uncertain. The V gene's germline CDR1 is SGHDT and CDR2 YYEEEE. Trimming shortened V by 7 bases and J by 6 bases, and 13 bases separated the two germline ends. The CDR3 consists of 13 residues. CDR3 in amino acids: CASCLGRHEKLFF. In DNA, the CDR3 is TGTGCCAGCTGCCTGGGCAGGCATGAAAAACTGTTTTTT. Based on the CDR3 plus reference TRBV5-6 and TRBJ1-4, the full variable domain is DAGVTQSPTHLIKTRGQQVTLRCSPKSGHDTVSWYQQALGQGPQFIFQYYEEEERQRGNFPDRFSGHQFPNYSSELNVNALLLGDSALYLCASCLGRHEKLFFGSGTQLSVL.

In this sample, this clonotype turned up a few times. One end of the junction does not line up with germline, which may come from a read error. The genes are TRBV7-7 and TRBJ2-2; D is perhaps TRBD2 (5 bases). The CDR3 totals 16 residues. Germline CDR1 SSHAT, CDR2 FNYEAQ (reference sequence). This chain's CDR3 is CASSLALGENTGELFF. CDR3 bases: TGTGCTAGCAGCTTAGCGTTAGGAGAAAACACCGGGGAGCTGTTTTTT.

This clonotype has a handful of counts. The chain is built from TRBV28 and TRBJ1-6; 10 nucleotides agree with TRBD1. Germline V gene sequence: CDR1 MDHEN, CDR2 SYDVKM. The CDR3 covers 13 residues. Trimming cost V 6 bases and J 10 bases; bases outside gene matches: 3. The CDR3 DNA reads TGTGCCAGCAGGCTGACAGGGGGCTCACCCCTCCACTTT. This translates into CASRLTGGSPLHF.